This TCR beta chain is from a study of blood T cell repertoires in COVID-19. Study-wide background: From T cells, B-cell-depleted T cells, or PBMCs came the material, which was cDNA or gDNA.

The CDR3 runs 15 residues. Unmatched junction bases numbered 8, after V lost 4 bases and J lost 7 bases. Looked up from germline, CDR1 is SGHKS and CDR2 is YYEKEE (reference sequence). Authors' processing steps: For nucleated cells, counts were estimated from reference gene primer amplification. Method: immunoSEQ multiplex PCR; TCRdb's copy keeps in-frame clones and lacks some. From that table come the V and J calls and clone size; the DNA was used to work out D and trimming. The data contain roughly 200,000 clones, roughly 84% of them singletons. The receptor's source is an elderly woman with acute or convalescent COVID-19. The sample was peripheral blood. The chain links TRBV5-5 to TRBJ1-4; TRBD1 agrees at 9 bases. The CDR3 reads CASSRDRAALEKLFF. The CDR3 nucleotides are TGTGCCAGCAGCAGGGACAGGGCGGCACTTGAAAAACTGTTTTTT.